Following are 17 T cell receptor beta chains from one sample sequenced in a study of OX40 agonist ivuxolimab in advanced cancers. Some clones are missing from TCRdb's copy, which holds only in-frame ones; the method was immunoSEQ multiplex PCR. The table shows about 45,000 clones, with about nine tenths occurring only once. Sequencing used CD4+ or CD8+ T cells sorted from blood, obtained in a trial of the OX40 agonist ivuxolimab. The receptors were sampled from an adult with an advanced solid tumor such as melanoma, head and neck, liver or kidney cancer.

This chain connects TRBV29-1 to TRBJ2-5; TRBD2 matches 10 bases. Losses at the gene ends were 0 bases for V and 5 bases for J; bases not matched to a gene: 6. CDR1 is SQVTM, CDR2 ANQGSEA, per germline. The CDR3 length is 15 residues. CDR3 DNA: TGCAGCGTTGAAGACGACGGGACTAGCGTGGAGACCCAGTACTTC. It is translated as CSVEDDGTSVETQYF.

The chain uses TRBV7-6 and TRBJ2-7, with D uncertain. This CDR3 is 14 amino acids long. CDR1 is SGHVS and CDR2 is FNYEAQ in the germline V gene. Trimming stripped 5 bases from V and 0 bases from J, with 11 bases between. The CDR3 bases are TGTGCCAGCAGCAAAGTCTTAAACTCCTACGAGCAGTACTTC. Protein sequence: CASSKVLNSYEQYF.

The V gene is TRBV5-3, the J gene TRBJ2-7; D is unclear. TRBV5-3 is known as an ORF, though its function is uncertain. Trimming took 0 bases from V and 4 from J, leaving 2 bases between them. The CDR3 totals 11 residues. The CDR3 DNA sequence: TGTGCCAGAAGCTTGGTGTACGAGCAGTACTTC. This gives the protein CARSLVYEQYF.

This chain connects TRBV4-2 to TRBJ2-7; TRBD2 matches at 7 bases. The germline CDR1 and CDR2 sequences are LGHNA and YNFKEQ. The CDR3 length is 17 residues. After removal of 0 bases from V and 2 bases from J, the junction contained 10 bases not matched to a gene. The CDR3 region is CASSQDWASGVTYEQYF. In DNA form, the CDR3 reads TGTGCCAGCAGCCAAGATTGGGCCAGCGGGGTCACCTACGAGCAGTACTTC.

A remark on this clone: An end of the junction does not agree with germline; a read error may underlie this. The sample carries other DNA sequences with the same CDR3. The genes are TRBV19 and TRBJ2-7, with a tentative D call TRBD1 (5 bases). CDR1 is LNHDA, CDR2 SQIVND, per germline (reference sequence). CDR3 length equals 13 residues. CDR3 coding DNA: TGCGCCAGTAGTCTCGGACAATCCTACGAGCAGTACTTC. Its translation is CASSLGQSYEQYF. Together with reference TRBV19 and TRBJ2-7, the CDR3 gives the full variable domain: DGGITQSPKYLFRKEGQNVTLSCEQNLNHDAMYWYRQDPGQGLRLIYYSQIVNDFQKGDIAEGYSVSREKKESFPLTVTSAQKNPTAFYLCASSLGQSYEQYFGPGTRLTVT.

This clone has a single count. The chain joins TRBV9 to TRBJ1-1; no clear D gene. CDR3 size: 16 residues. Trimming stripped 4 bases from V and 2 bases from J, with 18 bases between. The germline gives CDR1 SGDLS, CDR2 YYNGEE. CDR3 in amino acids: CASSQESTSQNTEAFF. The CDR3, as DNA: TGTGCCAGCAGCCAGGAATCCACATCCCAAAACACTGAAGCTTTCTTT. The whole variable domain, remainder taken from reference TRBV9 and TRBJ1-1, is DSGVTQTPKHLITATGQRVTLRCSPRSGDLSVYWYQQSLDQGLQFLIQYYNGEERAKGNILERFSAQQFPDLHSELNLSSLELGDSALYFCASSQESTSQNTEAFFGQGTRLTVV.

V is TRBV6-5 and J is TRBJ2-3; D is uncertain. The CDR3 extends over 14 amino acids. With 2 bases removed from V and 4 bases from J, the gap between germline ends came to 10 bases. Per the germline V gene, CDR1 is MNHEY and CDR2 is SVGAGI. As DNA, the CDR3 is TGTGCCAGCAGTTACGACGGCCCGCCAGATACGCAGTATTTT. It translates to CASSYDGPPDTQYF.

The rearrangement joins TRBV7-6 to TRBJ2-5, with TRBD2 matching over 7 bases. Germline V lookup: CDR1 SGHVS, CDR2 FNYEAQ. V lost 2 bases and J lost 3; bases outside the gene matches: 3. The CDR3 spans 14 residues. The CDR3 DNA is TGTGCCAGCAGCTTATGGGGGGGAAAAGAGACCCAGTACTTC. Translated, it gives CASSLWGGKETQYF.

The V gene is TRBV4-2, the J gene TRBJ2-1, with 8 bases matching TRBD2. Germline V CDR1 and CDR2: LGHNA, YNFKEQ. The ends lost 0 bases at V and 0 bases at J; junction bases unmatched: 4. The CDR3 sequence is 17 residues long. CDR3 DNA sequence: TGTGCCAGCAGCCAAGAACCGGGGGGGAGCTCCTACAATGAGCAGTTCTTC. Residues: CASSQEPGGSSYNEQFF.

The chain has TRBV2 and TRBJ1-2; D gene uncertain. CDR3 length: 9 residues. V lost 4 bases to trimming and J lost 7 bases, with 1 base between them. Germline V gene data show CDR1 as SNHLY and CDR2 as FYNNEI. This CDR3 reads CASSGGYTF. CDR3 nucleotides: TGTGCCAGCAGTGGTGGCTACACCTTC.

Only one count was recorded for this clone. The chain carries TRBV5-1 and TRBJ2-2; the match to TRBD2 covers 15 bases. Trimming cost V 4 bases and J 6 bases; bases outside gene matches: 10. Germline V gives CDR1 SGHRS, CDR2 YFSETQ. The CDR3 runs to 18 residues. CDR3 in DNA: TGCGCCAGCAGCCCACCCGGACTAGCGGGAGGGACACCCGGGGAGCTGTTTTTT. It is translated as CASSPPGLAGGTPGELFF.

This clone was seen a handful of times. The chain has TRBV2 and TRBJ1-2; the D is unclear. Germline CDR1 SNHLY, CDR2 FYNNEI. Trimming took off 5 bases at V and 2 bases at J, with 6 bases between the two ends. The CDR3 extends over 12 amino acids. The CDR3 region has the DNA TGTGCCAGCAGTCAGGAGAACTATGGCTACACCTTC. This translates into CASSQENYGYTF.

The chain links TRBV5-6 to TRBJ2-1; D unclear. V lost 0 bases, J lost 6 bases, and 4 bases lay in between. The CDR3 has 12 amino acids. CDR1 is SGHDT, CDR2 YYEEEE, per germline. The CDR3 spells CASSLVANEQFF. CDR3 nucleotides: TGTGCCAGCAGCTTGGTAGCCAATGAGCAGTTCTTC.

This clone was detected once. This chain uses TRBV5-4 with TRBJ2-7; 12 bases map to TRBD2. The CDR3 extends over 19 amino acids. With V trimmed by 2 bases and J by 0 bases, 12 bases remained unmatched. Germline loops: CDR1 SGHNT, CDR2 YYREEE (reference sequence). CDR3 DNA sequence: TGTGCCAGCAGCTTTCCCCTAGCGACTAGCGGGAGCTCCTCCTACGAGCAGTACTTC. Encoded protein: CASSFPLATSGSSSYEQYF.

This chain links TRBV27 with TRBJ2-2, with TRBD1 matching 9 bases. This CDR3 contains 16 residues. V shed 4 bases and J 2 bases; nucleotides not matched to a gene: 5. Germline V gene sequence: CDR1 MNHEY, CDR2 SMNVEV (reference sequence). CDR3 in DNA: TGTGCCAGCAGTTCCCGGACAGGGGAAAACACCGGGGAGCTGTTTTTT. Amino acid sequence: CASSSRTGENTGELFF.

This chain joins TRBV9 and TRBJ2-7, with TRBD2 identical over 8 bases. V lost 0 bases and J lost 5; bases outside the gene matches: 7. Germline V gene data show CDR1 as SGDLS and CDR2 as YYNGEE. This CDR3 is built from 15 residues. The CDR3 here is CASSVGLARGDEQYF. Here the CDR3 DNA reads TGTGCCAGCAGCGTAGGACTAGCGCGAGGAGACGAGCAGTACTTC.

This sequence joins TRBV19 and TRBJ2-3, with 8 positions matching TRBD1. V gave up 6 bases and J gave up 6 bases; unmatched junction bases: 11. CDR3 length equals 15 residues. CDR1 and CDR2 from the germline V gene are LNHDA and SQIVND (reference sequence). Here the CDR3 DNA reads TGTGCCAGTAGATTCAGACAGGGGATTTCGGATACGCAGTATTTT. Residues: CASRFRQGISDTQYF. Variable domain in full (rest from reference TRBV19 and TRBJ2-3): DGGITQSPKYLFRKEGQNVTLSCEQNLNHDAMYWYRQDPGQGLRLIYYSQIVNDFQKGDIAEGYSVSREKKESFPLTVTSAQKNPTAFYLCASRFRQGISDTQYFGPGTRLTVL.